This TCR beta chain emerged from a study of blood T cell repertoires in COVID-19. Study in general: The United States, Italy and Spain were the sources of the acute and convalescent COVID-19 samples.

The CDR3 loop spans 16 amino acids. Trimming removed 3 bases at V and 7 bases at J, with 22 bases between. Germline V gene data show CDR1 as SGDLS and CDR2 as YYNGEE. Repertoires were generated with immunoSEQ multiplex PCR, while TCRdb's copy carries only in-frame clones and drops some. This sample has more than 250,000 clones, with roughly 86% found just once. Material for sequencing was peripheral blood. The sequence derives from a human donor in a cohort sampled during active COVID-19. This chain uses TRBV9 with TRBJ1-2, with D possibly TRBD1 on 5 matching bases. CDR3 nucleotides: TGTGCCAGCAGCGCTACATTGGGCAGCAGTAGGGGTGGCTACACCTTC. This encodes CASSATLGSSRGGYTF.